This T cell receptor beta chain came from a study of shared clonotypes between healthy human individuals. The data were produced by immunoSEQ multiplex PCR, yet TCRdb's version contains in-frame clones alone and is incomplete. The table lists about 2.1 million clones, roughly 93% of them singletons. The naive CD8 fraction comprised CD45RO-negative cells positively selected for CCR7 and excluded terminally differentiated effector memory CD45RA+ cells. Germline-derived CDR1 and CDR2 are MDHEN and SYDVKM. V lost 2 bases and J lost 5; bases outside the gene matches: 3. The CDR3 is made up of 14 amino acids.

The J gene is TRBJ2-7, the V gene TRBV28; 10 bases are shared with TRBD2. The TCR comes from a man aged 18 to 29 in good health. Some clones in this sample may be carry-over from other donors' samples. Sequencing input: naive CD8+ T cells from PBMCs. CDR3 nucleotides: TGTGCCAGCAGTTTAGCCGGGACTAGCGACGAGCAGTACTTC. Its translation is CASSLAGTSDEQYF.